These 25 T cell receptor beta chains share one sample of origin, sequenced in a study of beta chain features in type 1 diabetes. Their antigens are not known. Study outcomes and limitations: Among patients with Type 1 diabetes, TCRB CDR3s were moderately but significantly shorter in every one of the four CD4+ subsets.

As every portion of the isolated RNA was reverse transcribed, the sequencing read expressed TCRB transcripts. Using immunoSEQ multiplex PCR, the repertoire was profiled, and TCRdb retains in-frame clones only, with some absent. The sample carries hundreds of thousands of clones, around 15% recorded once. Source material: naive CD4+ T cells from blood. All receptors come from a young man with type 1 diabetes.

This clone has just a few counts. The rearrangement uses TRBV30 and TRBJ1-3; the D is unclear. V lost 8 bases and J 1 base, leaving 12 bases between the germline ends. The CDR3 sequence is 13 residues long. Germline loops: CDR1 GTSNPN, CDR2 SVGIG (reference sequence). The CDR3 DNA follows: TGTGCCCGCTCCACGGCATCTGGAAACACCATATATTTT. This sequence encodes CARSTASGNTIYF.

The CDR3 reads CASSLQGAGDTQYF. The DNA for the CDR3 is TGTGCCAGCAGCTTACAGGGGGCTGGAGATACGCAGTATTTT. This chain joins TRBV7-9 and TRBJ2-3; TRBD1 matches at 8 bases. This CDR3 contains 14 residues. CDR1 and CDR2 from the germline V gene are SEHNR and FQNEAQ (reference sequence). J gave up 5 bases and V 2 bases, and 3 bases lay outside the gene matches.

This clone was seen a few times. The chain employs TRBV5-1 and TRBJ2-3, with D hard to call. Germline CDR1 SGHRS, CDR2 YFSETQ. V was pared by 0 bases and J by 2 bases, with 7 bases between. This CDR3 contains 14 residues. The CDR3 protein is CASSLEKTTDTQYF. CDR3 bases: TGCGCCAGCAGCTTGGAAAAGACCACAGATACGCAGTATTTT.

This chain links TRBV10-3 with TRBJ2-3, with D tentatively TRBD2 (5 bases). The germline V and J ends were trimmed by 0 bases and 1 base, with 14 bases remaining between them. The germline V gene encodes CDR1 ENHRY and CDR2 SYGVKD. The CDR3 contains 17 residues. The CDR3 DNA reads as TGTGCCATCAGTGAGTCCGGACTGAACGACGGCACAGATACGCAGTATTTT. This codes for CAISESGLNDGTDTQYF.

There are a few counts of this clone. The rearrangement links TRBV6-1 to TRBJ2-7, with a weak D call TRBD1 (6 bases). Germline-derived CDR1 and CDR2 are MNHNS and SASEGT. V was clipped by 0 bases and J by 6 bases, with 15 bases between them. The CDR3 consists of 15 residues. The CDR3 loop reads CASSEAGQGLGEQYF. The CDR3 nucleotides are TGTGCCAGCAGTGAAGCTGGTCAGGGGTTAGGCGAGCAGTACTTC.

CDR3 sequence (DNA): TGTGCCAGCGCAAGCTTTTACGAGCAGTACTTC. It encodes CASASFYEQYF. The genes are TRBV14 and TRBJ2-7; D is undetermined. In germline, CDR1 is SGHDN, CDR2 FVKESK. The CDR3 has 11 residues. Trimming shortened V by 8 bases and J by 4 bases, and 9 bases separated the two germline ends.

The chain is built from TRBV5-1 and TRBJ2-6; no clear D gene. The germline V gene encodes CDR1 SGHRS and CDR2 YFSETQ. CDR3 size: 14 residues. Trimming shortened V by 2 bases and J by 4 bases, and 7 bases separated the two germline ends. CDR3 residues: CASSLYEGANVLTF. Written as DNA, the CDR3 is TGCGCCAGCAGCTTATACGAGGGGGCCAACGTCCTGACTTTC. Looking up the rest from reference TRBV5-1 and TRBJ2-6 gives the full variable domain: KAGVTQTPRYLIKTRGQQVTLSCSPISGHRSVSWYQQTPGQGLQFLFEYFSETQRNKGNFPGRFSGRQFSNSRSEMNVSTLELGDSALYLCASSLYEGANVLTFGAGSRLTVL.

This clone occurred a few times. The chain recombines TRBV5-1 with TRBJ1-4, with 9 nucleotides matching TRBD1. Losses at the gene ends were 3 bases for V and 8 bases for J; bases not matched to a gene: 5. CDR3 size: 14 residues. CDR1 is SGHRS and CDR2 is YFSETQ in the germline V gene. CDR3 DNA sequence: TGCGCCAGCAGCTCGGACAGGGGAGGCGAAAAACTGTTTTTT. It codes for CASSSDRGGEKLFF.

The rearrangement uses TRBV4-2 and TRBJ2-5; 9 bases agree with TRBD2. Germline V gene sequence: CDR1 LGHNA, CDR2 YNFKEQ. V shed 1 base, J shed 1 base, and the junction held 10 bases outside the gene matches. CDR3 length: 18 amino acids. As DNA, the CDR3 is TGTGCCAGCAGCCAAGTGAGTGGGCCAGCGGGAGGCCAAGAGACCCAGTACTTC. Translating gives CASSQVSGPAGGQETQYF.

This clone was found a few times. The chain uses TRBV4-2 and TRBJ1-3; no clear D. Germline CDR1 is LGHNA and CDR2 is YNFKEQ. The CDR3 length is 16 residues. Trimming removed 6 bases at V and 2 bases at J, with 17 bases between. The chain's CDR3 is CASRPDSSSPGNTIYF. The CDR3 DNA follows: TGTGCCAGCAGACCCGACTCGTCTTCCCCTGGAAACACCATATATTTT.

This clone came up a few times. This chain links TRBV30 with TRBJ1-1; possible D gene TRBD1, 6 bases. Trimming removed 1 base at V and 1 base at J, with 7 bases between. The CDR3 contains 13 residues. Germline values: CDR1 GTSNPN, CDR2 SVGIG (reference sequence). The DNA of the CDR3 is TGTGCCTGGAGTGGACAGGAGAACACTGAAGCTTTCTTT. This encodes CAWSGQENTEAFF.

This clone was seen only a few times. The chain joins TRBV11-3 to TRBJ1-1; D uncertain. Germline CDR1 and CDR2: SGHNT and YENEEA. CDR3 length equals 13 residues. V shed 1 base and J shed 4 bases, with 7 bases lying between them. For the CDR3, the DNA is TGTGCCAGCAGCTTAGGATCGGGCACTGAAGCTTTCTTT. It yields the protein CASSLGSGTEAFF.

This clone came up a few times. This chain uses TRBV7-6 with TRBJ2-2, with 7 bases lining up with TRBD1. This CDR3 has 17 residues. Germline V gene lookup returns CDR1 SGHVS and CDR2 FNYEAQ. The V and J ends lost 5 bases and 4 bases, in that order; junction bases with no gene match: 13. CDR3 sequence: CASSLGDTGTATGELFF. The CDR3 nucleotides read TGTGCCAGCAGCCTGGGGGATACCGGGACAGCCACCGGGGAGCTGTTTTTT.

The genes are TRBV29-1 and TRBJ2-7; a weak D match, TRBD2 (6 bases). The CDR3 runs 14 residues. The germline V gene encodes CDR1 SQVTM and CDR2 ANQGSEA. The V and J ends lost 4 bases and 6 bases respectively, with 19 bases between them. CDR3 sequence (DNA): TGCAGCGTTGGCGGGACCCTACTACCCTCCGAGCAGTACTTC. This translates into CSVGGTLLPSEQYF.

V usage is TRBV19 and J usage is TRBJ2-1, with 8 bases identical to TRBD2. The CDR3 runs to 17 residues. J gave up 3 bases and V 6 bases, and 13 bases lay outside the gene matches. In germline, CDR1 is LNHDA, CDR2 SQIVND (reference sequence). CDR3 residues: CASSDTPGTRNYNEQFF. The DNA for the CDR3 is TGTGCCAGTAGCGATACCCCCGGGACTAGAAACTACAATGAGCAGTTCTTC. The complete variable domain, with remaining parts taken from reference TRBV19 and TRBJ2-1, reads DGGITQSPKYLFRKEGQNVTLSCEQNLNHDAMYWYRQDPGQGLRLIYYSQIVNDFQKGDIAEGYSVSREKKESFPLTVTSAQKNPTAFYLCASSDTPGTRNYNEQFFGPGTRLTVL.

The rearrangement links TRBV7-3 to TRBJ2-3; 7 bases are shared with TRBD1. Unmatched junction bases numbered 12, after V lost 3 bases and J lost 6 bases. This CDR3 comprises 16 residues. In germline, CDR1 is SGHTA, CDR2 FQGTGA. CDR3 sequence: CASSLTTGWSGDTQYF. In DNA, the CDR3 is TGTGCCAGCAGCTTGACGACAGGGTGGTCGGGGGATACGCAGTATTTT.

The chain uses TRBV30 and TRBJ2-1; tentatively, D is TRBD2 (5 bases). CDR3 length equals 15 residues. Trimming cost V 6 bases and J 5 bases, with 20 bases left between them. The germline gives CDR1 GTSNPN, CDR2 SVGIG (reference sequence). The CDR3 spells CACIHLAAPNNEQFF. CDR3 DNA: TGTGCCTGTATACATCTAGCAGCGCCGAACAATGAGCAGTTCTTC.

This clone was picked up a small number of times. The J gene is TRBJ1-3, the V gene TRBV4-3; D ambiguous. V was pared by 4 bases and J by 4 bases, with 5 bases between. The V gene's germline CDR1 is LGHNA and CDR2 YSLEER. This CDR3 is 12 amino acids long. The CDR3 sequence: CASSLTGNTIYF. The CDR3, as DNA: TGCGCCAGCAGCCTTACCGGAAACACCATATATTTT.

There are a few counts of this clone. V gene TRBV5-4 combines with J gene TRBJ2-7; tentatively, D is TRBD2 (6 bases). The CDR3 is 15 amino acids. V lost 1 base to trimming and J lost 5 bases, with 16 bases between them. Germline loops: CDR1 SGHNT, CDR2 YYREEE (reference sequence). The CDR3 DNA sequence: TGTGCCAGCAGCTTGTGGGGCGGGAAGGTGGACGAGCAGTACTTC. It codes for CASSLWGGKVDEQYF.

The rearrangement joins TRBV27 to TRBJ2-7; unclear D gene. This CDR3 is 13 amino acids long. The V gene's germline CDR1 is MNHEY and CDR2 SMNVEV (reference sequence). Trimming removed 3 bases at V and 0 bases at J, with 6 bases between. CDR3 sequence reads: CASSLLYSYEQYF. CDR3 in DNA: TGTGCCAGCAGTTTGTTGTACTCCTACGAGCAGTACTTC.

This clone has only a few counts. At the DNA level, this CDR3 is encoded by other sequences in the same sample as well. The chain combines TRBV30 with TRBJ1-3; no reliable D call. Germline CDR1 is GTSNPN and CDR2 is SVGIG (reference sequence). V lost 5 bases and J 1 base, leaving 9 bases between the germline ends. CDR3 size: 13 residues. The CDR3 is CAWSANSGNTIYF. Written as DNA, the CDR3 is TGTGCCTGGTCAGCCAATTCTGGAAACACCATATATTTT. Drawing the rest from reference TRBV30 and TRBJ1-3, the complete variable domain is SQTIHQWPATLVQPVGSPLSLECTVEGTSNPNLYWYRQAAGRGLQLLFYSVGIGQISSEVPQNLSASRPQDRQFILSSKKLLLSDSGFYLCAWSANSGNTIYFGEGSWLTVV.

This clone came up a few times. The chain uses TRBV11-2 and TRBJ1-1; no reliable D call. CDR1 SGHAT and CDR2 FQNNGV come from the germline V gene. The CDR3 spans 13 residues. V lost 4 bases, J lost 11 bases, and 17 bases lay in between. CDR3 bases: TGTGCCAGCAGCTGGATGGATGGTGGGGAGGCTTTCTTT. Translated, it gives CASSWMDGGEAFF. The entire variable domain, with the rest obtained from reference TRBV11-2 and TRBJ1-1, is as follows: EAGVAQSPRYKIIEKRQSVAFWCNPISGHATLYWYQQILGQGPKLLIQFQNNGVVDDSQLPKDRFSAERLKGVDSTLKIQPAKLEDSAVYLCASSWMDGGEAFFGQGTRLTVV.

This clone was seen more than once but under ten times. The gene calls are TRBV29-1 and TRBJ1-2; TRBD1 might be the D (5 bases). The germline V and J ends were trimmed by 4 bases and 4 bases, with 13 bases remaining between them. This CDR3 region has 13 residues. CDR1 SQVTM and CDR2 ANQGSEA come from the germline V gene. CDR3: CSVASRAFYGYTF. Written as DNA, the CDR3 is TGCAGCGTTGCTAGCAGGGCGTTCTATGGCTACACCTTC.

This clone has only a few counts. The J gene is TRBJ2-5, the V gene TRBV18; possibly TRBD2 for D (5 bases). This CDR3 has 16 residues. The V end lost 2 bases, the J end lost 2 bases, and 15 bases lay between the germline ends. CDR1 is KGHSH and CDR2 is LQKENI in the germline V gene. CDR3 in DNA: TGTGCCAGCTCACCAAATCGTCCTAGCAGGCAAGAGACCCAGTACTTC. It codes for CASSPNRPSRQETQYF.

V gene TRBV5-1 combines with J gene TRBJ2-1, with D possibly being TRBD2 (6 bases). V lost 2 bases and J 7 bases, leaving 22 bases between the germline ends. Germline CDR1 and CDR2: SGHRS and YFSETQ. The CDR3 length is 17 residues. CDR3 protein: CASSFPGGRTLANEQFF. The DNA of the CDR3 is TGCGCCAGCAGCTTCCCAGGCGGGCGAACACTAGCTAATGAGCAGTTCTTC.